One sample yielded the 2 T cell receptor beta chains listed below, sequenced in a study of Ad26.COV2.S vaccination and SARS-CoV-2 variants. Treatment given: around 19 received Ad26.COV2.S at low or high dose, single or two shots; 5 received placebo; per-sample allocation not given. Vaccine and placebo recipients were sampled on day 63 after the first injection. The repertoire was sequenced with immunoSEQ multiplex PCR; TCRdb's copy has only in-frame clones and lacks some. The table includes more than 400,000 clones, 90% detected once. The sequencing here drew on peripheral blood, taken in a trial of Ad26.COV2.S vaccine versus placebo. The source of these receptors is a person between 18 and 59 years old who received the Ad26.COV2.S COVID-19 vaccine or a placebo.

The chain employs TRBV10-3 and TRBJ2-2; tentatively, D is TRBD1 (6 bases). The germline V gene has CDR1 ENHRY and CDR2 SYGVKD. V lost 6 bases and J 5 bases, leaving 7 bases between the germline ends. This CDR3 region has 12 residues. CDR3 nucleotides: TGTGCCATCAGAGGACAGACCGGGGAGCTGTTTTTT. Translated, it gives CAIRGQTGELFF.

The chain employs TRBV2 and TRBJ1-5, with TRBD1 matching over 8 bases. The CDR3 is 13 residues long. V gave up 10 bases and J gave up 4 bases; unmatched junction bases: 6. Germline V gene data show CDR1 as SNHLY and CDR2 as FYNNEI. The CDR3 coding sequence is TGTGCCAACGGACAGGGTGAGAATCAGCCCCAGCATTTT. Amino acids: CANGQGENQPQHF.